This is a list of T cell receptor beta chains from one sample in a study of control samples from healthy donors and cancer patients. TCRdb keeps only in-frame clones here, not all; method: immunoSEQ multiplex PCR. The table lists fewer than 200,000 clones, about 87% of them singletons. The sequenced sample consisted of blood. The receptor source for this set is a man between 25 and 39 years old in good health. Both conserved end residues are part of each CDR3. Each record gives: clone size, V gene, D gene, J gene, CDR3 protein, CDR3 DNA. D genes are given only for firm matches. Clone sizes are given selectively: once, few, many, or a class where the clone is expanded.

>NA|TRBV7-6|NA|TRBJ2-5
CASSSPLAPGTQYF
TGTGCCAGCAGCTCCCCGTTGGCCCCTGGGACCCAGTACTTC
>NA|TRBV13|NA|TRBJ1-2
CASSLRLVTVGYTF
TGTGCCAGCAGCCTCCGACTGGTTACGGTTGGCTACACCTTC
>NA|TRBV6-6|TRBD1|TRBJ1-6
CASSLDRGNSPLHF
TGTGCCAGCAGCCTGGACAGGGGTAATTCACCCCTCCACTTT
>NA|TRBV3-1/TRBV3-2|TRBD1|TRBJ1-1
CASSHHRGMNTEAFF
TGTGCCAGCAGCCACCACAGGGGAATGAACACTGAAGCTTTCTTT
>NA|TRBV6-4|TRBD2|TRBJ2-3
CASSHSGGATDTQYF
TGTGCCAGCAGTCATTCCGGGGGGGCCACAGATACGCAGTATTTT
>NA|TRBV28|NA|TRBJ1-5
CASSPRLLNQPQHF
TGTGCCAGCAGTCCTCGACTTCTTAATCAGCCCCAGCATTTT
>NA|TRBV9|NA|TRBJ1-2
CASSVPGVGKLEGYTF
TGTGCCAGCAGCGTACCGGGAGTCGGGAAGCTCGAGGGCTACACCTTC
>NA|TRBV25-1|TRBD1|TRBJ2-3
CASSFRDREEDTQYF
TGTGCCAGCAGTTTCCGGGACAGGGAGGAAGATACGCAGTATTTT
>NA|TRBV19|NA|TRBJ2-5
CASSIRAVQETQYF
TGTGCCAGTAGTATTCGGGCAGTCCAAGAGACCCAGTACTTC
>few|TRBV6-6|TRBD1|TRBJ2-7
CASSRSTGYHEQYF
TGTGCCAGCAGTCGATCGACAGGGTACCACGAGCAGTACTTC
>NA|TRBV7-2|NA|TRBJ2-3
CASSPPPGPTDTQYF
TGTGCCAGCAGCCCCCCTCCCGGGCCCACAGATACGCAGTATTTT
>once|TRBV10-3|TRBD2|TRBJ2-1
CAISVAGGLSSYNEQFF
TGTGCCATCAGTGTGGCGGGGGGGCTAAGCTCCTACAATGAGCAGTTCTTC
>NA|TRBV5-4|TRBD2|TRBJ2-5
CASSSHPTSGIQETQYF
TGTGCCAGCAGCTCCCACCCAACTAGCGGGATTCAAGAGACCCAGTACTTC
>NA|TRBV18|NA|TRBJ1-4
CASSPVPNEKLFF
TGTGCCAGCTCACCGGTCCCTAATGAAAAACTGTTTTTT
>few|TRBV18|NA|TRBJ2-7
CASSPPLGYEQYF
TGTGCCAGCTCACCACCTCTTGGCTACGAGCAGTACTTC
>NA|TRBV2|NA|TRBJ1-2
CASSSGTVGGYTF
TGTGCCAGCAGTTCCGGGACCGTCGGCGGCTACACCTTC
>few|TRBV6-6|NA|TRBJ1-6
CASSRSLGGQNSPLHF
TGTGCCAGCAGTCGATCTCTTGGGGGGCAGAATTCACCCCTCCACTTT
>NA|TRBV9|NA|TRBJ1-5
CASSVEGFQPQHF
TGTGCCAGCAGCGTAGAGGGGTTTCAGCCCCAGCATTTT
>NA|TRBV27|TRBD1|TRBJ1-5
CASSLSGLGQGGGQPQHF
TGTGCCAGCAGTTTAAGCGGACTTGGACAGGGCGGCGGCCAGCCCCAGCATTTT
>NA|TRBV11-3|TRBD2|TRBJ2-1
CASSLGASGWDEQFF
TGTGCCAGCAGTCTAGGGGCTAGCGGGTGGGATGAGCAGTTCTTC
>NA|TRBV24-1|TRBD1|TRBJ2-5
CATSDTPRTGARQETQYF
TGTGCCACCAGTGACACCCCCCGGACAGGGGCCCGGCAAGAGACCCAGTACTTC
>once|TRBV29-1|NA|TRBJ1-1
CSGETVPTEAFF
TGCAGCGGGGAGACAGTCCCCACTGAAGCTTTCTTT
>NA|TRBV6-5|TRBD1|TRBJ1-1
CASRADRAVTEAFF
TGTGCCAGCAGGGCCGACAGGGCGGTCACTGAAGCTTTCTTT
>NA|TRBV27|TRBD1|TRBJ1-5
CASSLVGTGYQPQHF
TGTGCCAGCAGTTTAGTTGGGACAGGTTATCAGCCCCAGCATTTT
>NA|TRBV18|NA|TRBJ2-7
CASSPTAPVKQVDGGAPYEQYF
TGTGCCAGCTCACCGACTGCCCCGGTAAAGCAAGTGGACGGAGGGGCTCCCTACGAGCAGTACTTC
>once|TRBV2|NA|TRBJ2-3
CASTQVGYTDTQYF
TGTGCCAGCACCCAGGTGGGATACACAGATACGCAGTATTTT
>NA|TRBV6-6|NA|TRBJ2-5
CASEALGGETQYF
TGTGCCAGTGAGGCGCTCGGCGGCGAGACCCAGTACTTC
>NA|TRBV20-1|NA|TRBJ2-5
CSATGEETQYF
TGCAGTGCTACGGGAGAAGAGACCCAGTACTTC
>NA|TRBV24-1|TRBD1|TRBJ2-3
CATSEPGTGVTDTQYF
TGTGCCACCAGTGAACCCGGGACAGGGGTCACAGATACGCAGTATTTT
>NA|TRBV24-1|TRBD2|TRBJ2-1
CATSGSSGGSYNEQFF
TGTGCCACCAGTGGGTCTAGCGGAGGTTCCTACAATGAGCAGTTCTTC
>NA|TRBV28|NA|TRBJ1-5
CASSFGGLRTSPHNQPQHF
TGTGCCAGCAGTTTTGGGGGCCTACGAACCTCCCCCCACAATCAGCCCCAGCATTTT
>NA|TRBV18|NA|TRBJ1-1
CASSGSSTVNTEAFF
TGTGCCAGCTCGGGTTCGAGCACAGTGAACACTGAAGCTTTCTTT
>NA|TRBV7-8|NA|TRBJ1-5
CASSFGTVGTNQPQHF
TGTGCCAGCAGCTTTGGGACGGTGGGGACCAATCAGCCCCAGCATTTT
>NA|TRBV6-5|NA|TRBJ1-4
CASRQRQATNEKLFF
TGTGCCAGCAGACAGCGACAGGCAACTAATGAAAAACTGTTTTTT
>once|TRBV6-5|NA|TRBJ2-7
CASSLGVESSSYEQYF
TGTGCCAGCAGTTTAGGCGTGGAGAGTTCCTCCTACGAGCAGTACTTC
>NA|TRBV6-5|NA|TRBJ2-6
CASTKGLGTNVLTF
TGTGCCAGCACCAAAGGACTCGGCACCAACGTCCTGACTTTC
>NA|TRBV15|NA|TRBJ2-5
CATSRSSGVQETQYF
TGTGCCACCAGCAGATCATCGGGGGTCCAAGAGACCCAGTACTTC
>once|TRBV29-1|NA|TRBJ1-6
CSVAETRDSPLHF
TGCAGCGTTGCCGAGACCCGGGATTCACCCCTCCACTTT
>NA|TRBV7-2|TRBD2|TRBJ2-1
CASSLQTSGRGEQFF
TGTGCCAGCAGCCTCCAGACTAGCGGGAGGGGTGAGCAGTTCTTC
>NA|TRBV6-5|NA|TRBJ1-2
CASRATGFYGYTF
TGTGCCAGCAGGGCGACCGGATTTTATGGCTACACCTTC
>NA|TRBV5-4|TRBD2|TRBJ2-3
CASSTGLAGLSTDTQYF
TGTGCCAGCAGCACCGGACTAGCGGGGCTCAGCACAGATACGCAGTATTTT
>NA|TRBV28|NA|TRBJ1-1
CASSLRNTEAFF
TGTGCCAGCAGTTTGAGGAACACTGAAGCTTTCTTT
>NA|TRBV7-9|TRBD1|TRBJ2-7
CASSSNEDRGYYEQYF
TGTGCCAGCAGCTCAAATGAGGACAGGGGGTATTACGAGCAGTACTTC
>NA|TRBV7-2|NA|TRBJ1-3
CASSPSSGNTIYF
TGTGCCAGCAGTCCGAGCTCTGGAAACACCATATATTTT
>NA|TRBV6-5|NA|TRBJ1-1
CASDGSQNTEAFF
TGTGCCAGCGACGGCAGCCAGAACACTGAAGCTTTCTTT